There are many counts of the clone carrying this T cell receptor beta chain. This entry comes from a study of regulatory T cells in long-lasting Graves disease. The authors built TCR beta libraries using iRepertoire HTBI primers and Arm-PCR of CDR3 regions. TCRdb passed the multiplex PCR reads through MiXCR, listing each CDR3 protein once. The sample contains roughly 420,000 distinct CDR3 sequences, approximately 16% of which appear only once. Noted time point: newly diagnosed GD, antithyroid drugs for less than 3 months. The authors made the TCR library using RNA they extracted from PBMCs. Staff took approximately 9.9 milliliters of peripheral blood and put it into EDTA tubes. From germline, CDR1 is SNHLY and CDR2 FYNNEI. Trimming removed 4 bases at V and 3 bases at J, with 9 bases between. The CDR3 is 14 amino acids. These data were also filed under a second study, of T cells in Graves' hyperthyroidism and ophthalmopathy.

J is TRBJ1-4 and V is TRBV2; D is perhaps TRBD1 (5 bases). This clonotype originated in a woman between 18 and 30 years old with Graves disease. The sample was peripheral blood mononuclear cells (PBMCs), taken at new diagnosis, from a patient treated with antithyroid drugs. The CDR3 here is CASSAGQPNEKLFF. As DNA, the CDR3 is TGTGCCAGCAGTGCAGGACAACCTAATGAAAAACTGTTTTTT.